This TCR beta chain was captured by sequencing in a study of CD8+ T cells in alopecia areata. Broader study findings: It was lesional scalp, especially alopecia totalis/universalis, that showed higher clonality than normal scalp. Scalp clonality, together with expanded CD8+ clones among the top 100, fell significantly with tofacitinib. Whether baseline CD8+ expansion is linked to response remains uncertain, given a single nonresponder. Although TCR sharing was seen in mice, sharing across patients was less clear, possibly for HLA-related reasons.

Documented treatment: oral pan-JAK inhibitor, 5-10 mg twice daily. Comments on this clone: Its antigen is unidentified.

Per the germline V gene, CDR1 is SGHDN and CDR2 is FVKESK. V dropped 0 bases and J dropped 12 bases, with 15 bases sitting between them. This CDR3 spans 14 amino acids. After isolation, RNA underwent reverse transcription to generate cDNA as the sequencing template. The repertoire was sequenced with immunoSEQ multiplex PCR; TCRdb's copy has only in-frame clones and lacks some. The repertoire has 180,000 or so clones, less than 70% of them found once; the top ten carry 9.5% to 14%. The chain links TRBV14 to TRBJ2-1, with a tentative D call TRBD2 (5 bases). This specimen consisted of CD8+ T cells sorted from blood, obtained at week 24, from a patient treated with tofacitinib. This receptor was taken from a human donor with alopecia areata. The CDR3 sequence: CASSQERRGKGQFF. DNA for the CDR3: TGTGCCAGCAGCCAAGAAAGACGGGGTAAGGGGCAGTTCTTC. Full variable domain (outside the CDR3, taken from reference TRBV14 and TRBJ2-1): EAGVTQFPSHSVIEKGQTVTLRCDPISGHDNLYWYRRVMGKEIKFLLHFVKESKQDESGMPNNRFLAERTGGTYSTLKVQPAELEDSGVYFCASSQERRGKGQFFGPGTRLTVL.